This T cell receptor (beta chain) stems from a study of cytomegalovirus exposure and HLA in healthy donors. Looking at the study overall: Per a later analysis, the 550 to 850 first-cohort and approximately 120 validation repertoires shared one platform. Findings and limits, study-wide: The authors confirmed in vitro that a few CMV-associated chains were specific for CMV antigens.

The donors were members of the approximately 110-subject validation cohort (separate from the approximately 670-subject first cohort). As to this clone: Its antigen is not known. Mismatch with germline at one junction end may stem from a read error.

Germline V CDR1 and CDR2: MNHEY, SVGAGI. The length of the CDR3 is 13 residues. Repertoires were generated with immunoSEQ multiplex PCR, while TCRdb's copy carries only in-frame clones and drops some. In the table there are 150,000 to 200,000 clones, approximately 85% of which are singletons. The sample taken for sequencing was PBMCs. The clonotype originates from a woman between 18 and 29 years old in good health and CMV-seronegative. The chain uses TRBV6-5 and TRBJ1-3; D is perhaps TRBD1 (6 bases). The CDR3 region is CASSRGAGTTIYF. As DNA, the CDR3 is TGTGCCAGCAGTCGGGGGGCCGGAACCACCATATATTTT.